Shown below are 12 T cell receptor beta chains from a single sample sequenced in a study of a mutant IDH1 vaccine in newly diagnosed glioma (dated by TCRdb to the early 2020s). These receptors lack a known antigen. The library was built by means of the immunoSEQ multiplex PCR assay. As stored in TCRdb, this immuneACCESS dataset retains in-frame rearrangements with V and J assigned. A fraction of the clones does not appear; measured against another copy, unresolved V genes explain less than half of the discrepancy, and the remainder lacks a known reason. The sample table holds about 60,000 clones, of which roughly four fifths were seen once. Of the sample, roughly 3.2% falls within the top ten clones. The time point label on this specimen signifies: week 47, end of study. Each vaccine dose, consisting of 300 ug of a 20-mer mutant IDH1 peptide in Montanide, was administered subcutaneously with topical imiquimod.

The specimen comprised PBMCs, sampled from a glioma patient whose treatment included an IDH1 peptide vaccine. These receptors were taken from a woman between 50 and 59 years old with glioma.

This chain links TRBV9 with TRBJ1-4; D may be TRBD1 (6 bases). Trimming removed 2 bases at V and 5 bases at J, with 13 bases between. CDR1 and CDR2 from the germline V gene are SGDLS and YYNGEE. This CDR3 is built from 15 residues. CDR3 DNA sequence: TGTGCCAGCAGCGTGACAGGCGCGGGAAATGAAAAACTGTTTTTT. Protein sequence: CASSVTGAGNEKLFF.

CDR3 residues: CAISESPLEKLFF. CDR3 nucleotide sequence: TGTGCCATCAGTGAAAGCCCGTTGGAAAAACTGTTTTTT. This chain uses TRBV10-3 with TRBJ1-4; D gene ambiguous. Germline lookup yields CDR1 ENHRY and CDR2 SYGVKD. Trimming took 3 bases from V and 8 from J, leaving 10 bases between them. This CDR3 contains 13 residues.

This clone was found once. Here the CDR3 reads CASSLDQGAGNTIYF. The DNA for the CDR3 is TGTGCCAGCAGCTTGGACCAGGGGGCCGGAAACACCATATATTTT. V is TRBV5-5 and J is TRBJ1-3; 8 positions agree with TRBD1. The CDR3 is made up of 15 amino acids. V lost 0 bases to trimming and J lost 4 bases; unmatched junction nucleotides: 3. Germline-derived CDR1 and CDR2 are SGHKS and YYEKEE (reference sequence).

The chain has TRBV5-1 and TRBJ1-4, with D uncertain. This CDR3 has 12 residues. Germline CDR1 and CDR2: SGHRS and YFSETQ. V was pared by 7 bases and J by 5 bases, with 9 bases between. CDR3 in DNA: TGCGCCAGCCCGCGGACGAATGAAAAACTGTTTTTT. This encodes CASPRTNEKLFF.

The rearrangement uses TRBV28 and TRBJ1-5, with D hard to call. There are 12 residues in the CDR3. Germline CDR1 reads MDHEN; CDR2 reads SYDVKM. V was pared by 6 bases and J by 5 bases, with 8 bases between. This chain's CDR3 is CASSLLDQPQHF. For the CDR3, the DNA is TGTGCCAGCAGCCTTCTAGATCAGCCCCAGCATTTT.

This rearrangement joins TRBV6-5 to TRBJ1-6; TRBD1 agrees at 7 bases. CDR3 length: 15 residues. CDR1 and CDR2 (germline): MNHEY, SVGAGI. Trimming removed 0 bases from V and 7 bases from J; junction bases left unmatched: 3. CDR3 bases: TGTGCCAGCAGTTACTCGGGGACAGCAAATTCACCCCTCCACTTT. Translation gives CASSYSGTANSPLHF.

This clone was seen a few times. The gene calls are TRBV11-3 and TRBJ1-6; 7 bases are a match to TRBD1. V lost 5 bases, J lost 7 bases, and 20 bases stayed unmatched. The CDR3 extends over 19 amino acids. Germline V gives CDR1 SGHNT, CDR2 YENEEA. CDR3 protein: CASSRGGPLTGRKNSPLHF. DNA of the CDR3: TGTGCCAGCAGCCGAGGGGGCCCATTGACAGGGCGCAAAAATTCACCCCTCCACTTT.

V gene TRBV19 combines with J gene TRBJ2-7; the D gene is possibly TRBD1 (6 bases). The CDR3 is 14 amino acids. Germline V lookup: CDR1 LNHDA, CDR2 SQIVND (reference sequence). V was shortened by 5 bases and J by 1 base, with 12 bases between the two germline ends. The CDR3 reads CASSFEGTSYEQYF. The CDR3 DNA reads as TGTGCCAGTAGTTTCGAAGGGACATCCTACGAGCAGTACTTC.

The CDR3 protein is CASSLGLARETQYF. In DNA form, the CDR3 reads TGTGCCAGCAGCTTGGGGCTAGCAAGAGAGACCCAGTACTTC. The genes are TRBV5-6 and TRBJ2-5; maybe TRBD2 (5 bases). Per germline, CDR1 SGHDT and CDR2 YYEEEE. Trimming left V 0 bases short and J 4 bases short, with 10 bases between. The CDR3 consists of 14 residues.

The CDR3 bases are TGTGCCATCAGTGAACAGGGAGGCAATCAGCCCCAGCATTTT. This encodes CAISEQGGNQPQHF. V gene TRBV10-3 combines with J gene TRBJ1-5; a possible D gene is TRBD1 (6 bases). V lost 3 bases and J lost 2, with 8 bases in between. Germline values: CDR1 ENHRY, CDR2 SYGVKD. The length of the CDR3 is 14 residues.

V gene TRBV18 combines with J gene TRBJ1-2; D is undetermined. V lost 3 bases and J 2 bases, leaving 1 base between the germline ends. CDR1 and CDR2 from the germline V gene are KGHSH and LQKENI. This CDR3 contains 11 residues. CDR3 in DNA: TGTGCCAGCTCACCCAACTATGGCTACACCTTC. Protein product: CASSPNYGYTF. The variable domain in full, completed from reference TRBV18 and TRBJ1-2, reads NAGVMQNPRHLVRRRGQEARLRCSPMKGHSHVYWYRQLPEEGLKFMVYLQKENIIDESGMPKERFSAEFPKEGPSILRIQQVVRGDSAAYFCASSPNYGYTFGSGTRLTVV.

The V and J genes are TRBV5-1 and TRBJ1-2; 7 nucleotides agree with TRBD1. CDR3 length equals 13 residues. CDR1 SGHRS and CDR2 YFSETQ come from the germline V gene. After removal of 4 bases from V and 7 bases from J, the junction contained 7 bases not matched to a gene. The CDR3 protein is CASSLSEGAGYTF. Here the CDR3 DNA reads TGCGCCAGCAGCCTCTCCGAGGGGGCTGGCTACACCTTC.